This T cell receptor beta chain was captured in a study of blood T cells in healthy people across ages. CDR1 is SGHTA, CDR2 FQGNSA, per germline. The CDR3 is 14 amino acids. V was pared by 1 base and J by 6 bases, with 12 bases between. This clonotype was recorded once. The authors ran a second PCR of 7 to 11 cycles using a sample-barcoded 5' primer and a J-beta primer mix. A template-switch adaptor containing 12 random nucleotides labeled each cDNA molecule. CDR3-containing paired-end reads numbering at least 2.5 million came from each sample. TCRdb ran MiXCR on the 5' RACE reads and lists one entry per CDR3 protein. The sample shows fewer than 700,000 distinct CDR3 sequences, under 55% of them seen only once.

This receptor was identified in a man aged 80 or over in good health. The chain has TRBV7-2 and TRBJ1-1, with D possibly being TRBD1 (6 bases). The sample comprised blood. The CDR3 sequence is CASSLDAGAAEAFF. The CDR3 nucleotides read TGTGCCAGCAGCTTAGACGCAGGGGCGGCTGAAGCTTTCTTT.